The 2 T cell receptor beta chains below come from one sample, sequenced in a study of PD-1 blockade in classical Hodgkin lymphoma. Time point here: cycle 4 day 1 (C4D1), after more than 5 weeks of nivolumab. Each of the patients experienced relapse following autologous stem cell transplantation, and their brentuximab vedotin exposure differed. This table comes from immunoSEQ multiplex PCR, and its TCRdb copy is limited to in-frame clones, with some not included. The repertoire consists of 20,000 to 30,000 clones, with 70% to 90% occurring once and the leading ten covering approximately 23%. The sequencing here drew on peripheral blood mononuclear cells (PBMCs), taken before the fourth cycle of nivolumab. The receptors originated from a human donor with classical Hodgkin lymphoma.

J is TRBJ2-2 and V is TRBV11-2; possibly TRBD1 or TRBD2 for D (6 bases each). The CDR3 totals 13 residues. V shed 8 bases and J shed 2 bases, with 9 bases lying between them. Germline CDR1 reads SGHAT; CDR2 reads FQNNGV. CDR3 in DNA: TGTGCCAGCGGGGGGCGAAACACCGGGGAGCTGTTTTTT. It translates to CASGGRNTGELFF.

CDR3 nucleotide sequence: TGTGCCAGCAGTGAAGCCGGGGACTACGAGCAGTACTTC. As protein: CASSEAGDYEQYF. V usage is TRBV2 and J usage is TRBJ2-7; D is perhaps TRBD2 (5 bases). This CDR3 spans 13 amino acids. V lost 0 bases and J 3 bases, leaving 6 bases between the germline ends. Germline V gives CDR1 SNHLY, CDR2 FYNNEI.